The 9 T cell receptor beta chains listed next were all sequenced from one sample in a study of T cells in Graves' hyperthyroidism and ophthalmopathy. RNA transcripts gave rise to amplified TCR beta CDR3 regions. First-round RT-PCR targeting the TCR CDR3 was performed with the HTBI primer set. TCRdb used MiXCR to reprocess the multiplex PCR reads, holding one entry per CDR3 protein. The table lists fewer than 350,000 distinct CDR3 sequences, about 20% of them singletons. Sequenced: blood. These TCRs come from a woman aged 45-60 years with Graves' hyperthyroidism.

This clonotype was detected ten times or more. The chain is built from TRBV5-1 and TRBJ1-1; TRBD1 is a possible D gene (6 bases). The CDR3 spans 13 residues. Germline-derived CDR1 and CDR2 are SGHRS and YFSETQ. Trimming took off 2 bases at V and 3 bases at J, with 8 bases between the two ends. The CDR3 region has the DNA TGCGCCAGCAGCTTTAAGGGGGACACTGAAGCTTTCTTT. Protein sequence: CASSFKGDTEAFF.

This clonotype was observed at least ten times. The genes are TRBV5-1 and TRBJ2-1; 8 bases fit TRBD1. The CDR3 is 16 residues long. Looked up from germline, CDR1 is SGHRS and CDR2 is YFSETQ. Trimming at V came to 5 bases and at J to 8 bases, leaving 15 bases not matched to a gene. CDR3 coding DNA: TGCGCCAGCAGGGGACCCGGACAGGGCGGCGGAGATGAGCAGTTCTTC. It codes for CASRGPGQGGGDEQFF.

Worth noting for this clonotype: This may be a read error, as it is one base from a much larger clone. The chain combines TRBV28 with TRBJ2-5, with no clear D. The end of the DNA is better explained by TRBJ2-1, so the J call may be wrong. The length of the CDR3 is 13 residues. Germline lookup yields CDR1 MDHEN and CDR2 SYDVKM. Written as DNA, the CDR3 is TGTGCCAGCAGTTTCACGTACCAAGAGACCCAGTTCTTC. Protein: CASSFTYQETQFF.

In this sample, this clonotype turned up many times. This chain connects TRBV7-2 to TRBJ2-2, with D tentatively TRBD2 (6 bases). The CDR3 covers 11 residues. The germline CDR1 and CDR2 sequences are SGHTA and FQGNSA. V lost 5 bases and J 8 bases, leaving 6 bases between the germline ends. CDR3 loop: CASSRGGELFF. In DNA form, the CDR3 reads TGTGCCAGCAGCCGGGGGGGGGAGCTGTTTTTT.

The V gene is TRBV6-5, the J gene TRBJ1-2, with 10 bases aligning to TRBD1. The germline gives CDR1 MNHEY, CDR2 SVGAGI. There are 16 residues in the CDR3. The ends lost 3 bases at V and 2 bases at J; junction bases unmatched: 6. CDR3 coding DNA: TGTGCCAGCAGTTATGCCAGGACAGGGGGGAACTATGGCTACACCTTC. This sequence encodes CASSYARTGGNYGYTF.

This clonotype has more than one count but fewer than ten. This chain joins TRBV11-3 and TRBJ2-1, with D maybe TRBD1 (6 bases). There are 13 residues in the CDR3. The V gene's germline CDR1 is SGHNT and CDR2 YENEEA. Between the trimmed V and J ends, which lost 5 bases and 10 bases, there was a span of 15 bases. The CDR3 DNA follows: TGTGCCAGCAGCCGCAACAGGGAAGGGGAGCAGTTCTTC. Residues: CASSRNREGEQFF.

In its sample, this clonotype was seen a few times. V usage is TRBV11-2 and J usage is TRBJ1-4, with 11 positions matching TRBD1. Germline V CDR1 and CDR2: SGHAT, FQNNGV. V trimming: 5 bases; J trimming: 10 bases; junction bases outside the gene matches: 6. This CDR3 is 14 amino acids long. CDR3 sequence reads: CASSPGQGGGKLFF. The CDR3 coding sequence is TGTGCCAGCAGCCCGGGACAGGGGGGAGGAAAACTGTTTTTT. Full variable domain (remainder filled in from reference TRBV11-2 and TRBJ1-4): EAGVAQSPRYKIIEKRQSVAFWCNPISGHATLYWYQQILGQGPKLLIQFQNNGVVDDSQLPKDRFSAERLKGVDSTLKIQPAKLEDSAVYLCASSPGQGGGKLFFGSGTQLSVL.

This clonotype appeared many times. The chain has TRBV30 and TRBJ1-2; weak D call: TRBD1 (6 bases). The V gene's germline CDR1 is GTSNPN and CDR2 SVGIG (reference sequence). V lost 1 base to trimming and J lost 6 bases, with 18 bases between them. The CDR3 has 15 amino acids. This chain's CDR3 is CAWSAVVGARDGYTF. The CDR3 bases are TGTGCCTGGAGTGCGGTTGTGGGGGCGCGGGATGGCTACACCTTC.

This clonotype turned up a few times. The chain has TRBV6-1 and TRBJ2-5; 7 nucleotides align to TRBD1. CDR3 length: 13 amino acids. Per germline, CDR1 MNHNS and CDR2 SASEGT. V lost 10 bases and J lost 5; bases outside the gene matches: 10. The CDR3 bases are TGTGCCAACCAGGGGGTTCGTTGGGAGACCCAGTACTTC. Protein sequence: CANQGVRWETQYF.